A single sample gave rise to the 25 T cell receptor beta chains below, sequenced in a study of cytotoxic CD8 clonotypes in ibrutinib-treated CLL. This table comes from immunoSEQ multiplex PCR, and its TCRdb copy is limited to in-frame clones, with some not included. The top ten clones hold around 10% of a sample with some 200,000 clones, roughly 79% of them seen once. The material sequenced was PBMCs, taken after 12 months of ibrutinib treatment. These receptor sequences come from a human donor with chronic lymphocytic leukemia.

This clone was detected once. The chain recombines TRBV6-1 with TRBJ2-7, with D maybe TRBD2 (7 bases). The CDR3 consists of 14 residues. The germline V gene has CDR1 MNHNS and CDR2 SASEGT. V lost 2 bases to trimming and J lost 5 bases, with 13 bases between them. CDR3 amino acids: CASSERQGRDEQYF. In nucleotides, the CDR3 is TGTGCCAGCAGTGAAAGGCAGGGGAGGGACGAGCAGTACTTC.

J is TRBJ2-3 and V is TRBV9; TRBD1 is a possible D gene (7 bases). V was trimmed by 0 bases and J by 4 bases, leaving 12 bases between them. This CDR3 comprises 15 residues. Germline V gene lookup returns CDR1 SGDLS and CDR2 YYNGEE. CDR3 residues: CASSVVGRGADTQYF. The CDR3 DNA follows: TGTGCCAGCAGCGTAGTTGGCAGGGGGGCAGATACGCAGTATTTT.

V and J are TRBV29-1 and TRBJ2-3; 10 positions match TRBD1. The V and J ends lost 7 bases and 5 bases, in that order; junction bases with no gene match: 6. The germline V gene has CDR1 SQVTM and CDR2 ANQGSEA. CDR3 length: 13 residues. The CDR3 protein is CSATGTGEDTQYF. In DNA, the CDR3 is TGCAGCGCGACCGGGACAGGGGAAGATACGCAGTATTTT.

This chain links TRBV11-2 with TRBJ2-1; D gene ambiguous. The CDR3 is made up of 13 amino acids. Germline assignment: CDR1 SGHAT and CDR2 FQNNGV. Trimming stripped 1 base from V and 4 bases from J, with 5 bases between. The CDR3 coding sequence is TGTGCCAGCAGCTTAGCTCAGTACAATGAGCAGTTCTTC. It specifies CASSLAQYNEQFF.

J is TRBJ2-3 and V is TRBV28; D assignment may be TRBD1 or TRBD2 (5 bases each). This CDR3 has 13 residues. The V gene lost 9 bases and the J gene lost 2 bases, with 12 bases spanning the gap. Germline V lookup: CDR1 MDHEN, CDR2 SYDVKM. The CDR3 DNA reads as TGTGCCAGTACCCGGGACCCCACAGATACGCAGTATTTT. Residues: CASTRDPTDTQYF.

The V call is TRBV2, the J call TRBJ1-1; D call uncertain. The germline V gene encodes CDR1 SNHLY and CDR2 FYNNEI. The V and J ends lost 5 bases and 1 base respectively, with 8 bases between them. The CDR3 sequence is 13 residues long. The CDR3: CASSFDPNTEAFF. CDR3 in DNA: TGTGCCAGCAGTTTTGACCCGAACACTGAAGCTTTCTTT.

V usage is TRBV9 and J usage is TRBJ2-1; no definite D call. The CDR3 length is 14 residues. V was trimmed by 0 bases and J by 7 bases, leaving 11 bases between them. Germline V gives CDR1 SGDLS, CDR2 YYNGEE. The CDR3: CASSVEGPTNEQFF. The DNA of the CDR3 is TGTGCCAGCAGCGTAGAGGGCCCTACAAATGAGCAGTTCTTC.

The chain has TRBV7-9 and TRBJ2-5; D perhaps matches TRBD2 (6 bases). This CDR3 has 12 amino acids. Looked up from germline, CDR1 is SEHNR and CDR2 is FQNEAQ (reference sequence). Trimming pared 5 bases from V and 5 bases from J, leaving 9 bases between. The CDR3 reads CASSPGVETQYF. For the CDR3, the DNA is TGTGCCAGCAGCCCGGGGGTGGAGACCCAGTACTTC. The entire variable domain, with the rest obtained from reference TRBV7-9 and TRBJ2-5, is as follows: DTGVSQNPRHKITKRGQNVTFRCDPISEHNRLYWYRQTLGQGPEFLTYFQNEAQLEKSRLLSDRFSAERPKGSFSTLEIQRTEQGDSAMYLCASSPGVETQYFGPGTRLLVL.

CDR3 sequence reads: CASSSGYSGNEQFF. The DNA of the CDR3 is TGTGCCAGCAGTTCGGGATATAGCGGCAATGAGCAGTTCTTC. This chain connects TRBV28 to TRBJ2-1; D may be TRBD2 (6 bases). The CDR3 extends over 14 amino acids. The V gene lost 4 bases and the J gene lost 6 bases, with 13 bases spanning the gap. Germline V gene lookup returns CDR1 MDHEN and CDR2 SYDVKM.

The chain combines TRBV18 with TRBJ2-3, with D maybe TRBD2 (6 bases). The CDR3 contains 16 residues. Germline CDR1 is KGHSH and CDR2 is LQKENI. Between the trimmed V and J ends, which lost 0 bases and 6 bases, there was a span of 16 bases. CDR3: CASSPPRMGGWDTQYF. The CDR3 nucleotides are TGTGCCAGCTCACCACCGAGGATGGGGGGATGGGATACGCAGTATTTT.

V gene TRBV18 combines with J gene TRBJ2-7, with 10 bases aligning to TRBD2. This CDR3 is 15 amino acids long. The J segment lost 5 bases and the V segment lost 0 bases, leaving 4 bases of the junction unmatched. Per germline, CDR1 KGHSH and CDR2 LQKENI. The CDR3 sequence is CASSPPAGGRNEQYF. The DNA for the CDR3 is TGTGCCAGCTCACCACCAGCGGGAGGGAGGAACGAGCAGTACTTC.

In the case of this clone: Germline is not matched at one junction end, which may reflect a read error. The chain carries TRBV7-8 and TRBJ2-7; D remains ambiguous. From germline, CDR1 is SGHVS and CDR2 FQNEAQ. The CDR3 has 13 amino acids. This CDR3 reads CASSSPDGPLRNF. The CDR3 region has the DNA TGTGCCAGCAGTAGCCCGGACGGGCCCCTGAGGAACTTC.

V usage is TRBV7-9 and J usage is TRBJ2-6; no clear D. The CDR3 contains 14 residues. The germline V gene has CDR1 SEHNR and CDR2 FQNEAQ (reference sequence). V lost 9 bases to trimming and J lost 2 bases, with 11 bases between them. CDR3: CASIDEAGANVLTF. In nucleotides, the CDR3 is TGTGCCAGTATCGATGAAGCTGGGGCCAACGTCCTGACTTTC.

The chain uses TRBV7-2 and TRBJ2-5; unclear D gene. Germline CDR1 SGHTA, CDR2 FQGNSA. The V gene lost 5 bases and the J gene lost 5 bases, with 18 bases spanning the gap. This CDR3 spans 15 amino acids. CDR3 nucleotide sequence: TGTGCCAGCAGCCCTAACAGTAGGGCTAGGGAGACCCAGTACTTC. It specifies CASSPNSRARETQYF.

The V gene is TRBV2, the J gene TRBJ1-5; 7 bases are shared with TRBD1. CDR1 and CDR2 from the germline V gene are SNHLY and FYNNEI. This CDR3 comprises 14 residues. V was pared by 6 bases and J by 8 bases, with 10 bases of the junction left unmatched. The CDR3 is CASRRDSSLEPQHF. CDR3 in DNA: TGTGCCAGCAGGCGGGACAGCTCTTTGGAGCCCCAGCATTTT. Combining the CDR3 with reference TRBV2 and TRBJ1-5 gives the whole variable domain EPEVTQTPSHQVTQMGQEVILRCVPISNHLYFYWYRQILGQKVEFLVSFYNNEISEKSEIFDDQFSVERPDGSNFTLKIRSTKLEDSAMYFCASRRDSSLEPQHFGDGTRLSIL.

V usage is TRBV4-2 and J usage is TRBJ2-7, with D uncertain. The CDR3 is 13 residues long. The V gene's germline CDR1 is LGHNA and CDR2 YNFKEQ. Trimming removed 4 bases at V and 7 bases at J, with 14 bases between. CDR3 nucleotide sequence: TGTGCCAGCAGCCTCAATTCGGTGGGGGAGCAGTACTTC. As protein: CASSLNSVGEQYF.

The chain recombines TRBV5-1 with TRBJ1-3; D ambiguous. Germline CDR1 is SGHRS and CDR2 is YFSETQ. CDR3 length equals 15 residues. V lost 3 bases and J 1 base, leaving 11 bases between the germline ends. In DNA form, the CDR3 reads TGCGCCAGCAGCTCTCGTTTGGGGTCTGGAAACACCATATATTTT. Translated: CASSSRLGSGNTIYF.

The chain uses TRBV4-2 and TRBJ1-4, with D hard to call. The CDR3 covers 14 residues. Germline V gene lookup returns CDR1 LGHNA and CDR2 YNFKEQ. V gave up 1 base and J gave up 5 bases, with 8 bases separating them. CDR3 sequence: CASSQGGGNEKLFF. The CDR3 DNA follows: TGTGCCAGCAGCCAAGGCGGCGGGAATGAAAAACTGTTTTTT.

This chain uses TRBV7-6 with TRBJ2-5, with no clear D. Trimming left V 5 bases short and J 1 base short, with 8 bases between. CDR1 SGHVS and CDR2 FNYEAQ come from the germline V gene. The CDR3 is 13 amino acids. The CDR3 DNA follows: TGTGCCAGCAGCCTACAGAGCCAAGAGACCCAGTACTTC. This gives the protein CASSLQSQETQYF.

Here the CDR3 reads CASSLFGLVSYEQYF. As DNA, the CDR3 is TGTGCCAGCAGTTTGTTTGGGTTGGTCTCCTACGAGCAGTACTTC. The chain is built from TRBV28 and TRBJ2-7; D ambiguous. The CDR3 runs to 15 residues. Trimming shortened V by 3 bases and J by 0 bases, and 12 bases separated the two germline ends. The germline CDR1 and CDR2 sequences are MDHEN and SYDVKM.

V and J are TRBV19 and TRBJ1-3, with unresolved D. Trimming removed 7 bases at V and 1 base at J, with 14 bases between. The CDR3 loop spans 15 amino acids. CDR1 and CDR2 from the germline V gene are LNHDA and SQIVND (reference sequence). The CDR3 region has the DNA TGTGCCAGTATATCCGGTCAGGCTTCTGGAAACACCATATATTTT. It codes for CASISGQASGNTIYF.

This clone was seen just once. The chain uses TRBV5-1 and TRBJ1-1, with unresolved D. Trimming pared 4 bases from V and 0 bases from J, leaving 10 bases between. From germline, CDR1 is SGHRS and CDR2 YFSETQ. This CDR3 is 14 amino acids long. CDR3 sequence reads: CASSPGRVNTEAFF. The CDR3 coding sequence is TGCGCCAGCAGCCCAGGACGGGTGAACACTGAAGCTTTCTTT.

The CDR3 DNA is TGTGCCAGCAGCTCCCCCATAGGCAATCAGCCCCAGCATTTT. This gives the protein CASSSPIGNQPQHF. This chain links TRBV7-8 with TRBJ1-5; D gene ambiguous. The V end lost 4 bases, the J end lost 2 bases, and 9 bases lay between the germline ends. The CDR3 runs to 14 residues. CDR1 SGHVS and CDR2 FQNEAQ come from the germline V gene.

This chain uses TRBV10-1 with TRBJ1-1, with D perhaps TRBD1 (5 bases). In germline, CDR1 is WNHNN, CDR2 SYGVQD (reference sequence). Trimming stripped 6 bases from V and 1 base from J, with 12 bases between. This CDR3 comprises 14 residues. CDR3 in amino acids: CASSPTEPNTEAFF. CDR3 sequence (DNA): TGCGCCAGCAGCCCGACAGAACCGAACACTGAAGCTTTCTTT.

In its sample, this clone was seen many times. CDR3 DNA: TGTGCCAGCAAAGACAACACCGGGGAGCTGTTTTTT. Translating gives CASKDNTGELFF. The chain links TRBV7-6 to TRBJ2-2; D ambiguous. With 7 bases removed from V and 2 bases from J, the gap between germline ends came to 5 bases. Germline V gene data show CDR1 as SGHVS and CDR2 as FNYEAQ. The CDR3 is 12 residues long.